The 24 T cell receptor beta chains below all came from one sample that was sequenced in a study of blood T cell repertoires in COVID-19. Assay used: immunoSEQ multiplex PCR; TCRdb lists only in-frame clones, some missing. The data contain more than 450,000 clones, around 87% of them singletons. The sample comprised PBMCs or T cells enriched from blood (not recorded which). The receptor set was obtained from a woman in her late teens or twenties who had recovered from COVID-19.

In its sample, this clone was seen once. This chain uses TRBV20-1 with TRBJ2-1; TRBD2 matches 10 bases. This CDR3 is 17 amino acids long. In germline, CDR1 is DFQATT, CDR2 SNEGSKA (reference sequence). V dropped 3 bases and J dropped 1; count of bases not matched to a gene: 9. The CDR3: CSASGSGGARSYNEQFF. DNA of the CDR3: TGCAGTGCTAGTGGGAGCGGGGGGGCTAGGTCCTACAATGAGCAGTTCTTC.

V usage is TRBV19 and J usage is TRBJ1-2; a possible D gene is TRBD1 (5 bases). CDR3 size: 15 residues. The germline V gene has CDR1 LNHDA and CDR2 SQIVND (reference sequence). Trimming pared 3 bases from V and 1 base from J, leaving 12 bases between. The CDR3 sequence: CASSIREGFNYGYTF. The CDR3 nucleotides read TGTGCCAGTAGTATTAGGGAGGGGTTTAACTATGGCTACACCTTC.

This chain connects TRBV4-1 to TRBJ2-5; 7 nucleotides match TRBD2. V dropped 0 bases and J dropped 3; count of bases not matched to a gene: 1. There are 14 residues in the CDR3. Germline V gives CDR1 MGHRA, CDR2 YSYEKL. CDR3 nucleotide sequence: TGCGCCAGCAGCCAAGAAAGCGGGGAAGAGACCCAGTACTTC. It codes for CASSQESGEETQYF.

The V call is TRBV19, the J call TRBJ1-3, with 7 positions matching TRBD1. V shed 5 bases and J 8 bases; nucleotides not matched to a gene: 6. CDR1 and CDR2 (germline): LNHDA, SQIVND (reference sequence). The CDR3 totals 13 residues. In DNA, the CDR3 is TGTGCCAGTAGTTCCCGACAGGGAGACACCATATATTTT. Translation gives CASSSRQGDTIYF.

This chain uses TRBV7-9 with TRBJ1-2, with 8 nucleotides matching TRBD1. This CDR3 comprises 18 residues. With V trimmed by 0 bases and J by 4 bases, 13 bases remained unmatched. Germline loops: CDR1 SEHNR, CDR2 FQNEAQ (reference sequence). CDR3 in amino acids: CASSLATVGQGLLYGYTF. In DNA, the CDR3 is TGTGCCAGCAGCTTAGCTACGGTCGGACAGGGCCTTCTCTATGGCTACACCTTC.

The genes are TRBV9 and TRBJ2-3; D perhaps matches TRBD2 (5 bases). V gave up 4 bases and J gave up 7 bases, with 16 bases separating them. This CDR3 has 14 amino acids. The germline CDR1 and CDR2 sequences are SGDLS and YYNGEE. CDR3 sequence: CASSTRIEGNTQYF. CDR3 nucleotide sequence: TGTGCCAGCAGCACCCGTATTGAGGGTAATACGCAGTATTTT.

The chain uses TRBV7-3 and TRBJ1-1; the D gene is possibly TRBD1 (5 bases). This CDR3 spans 14 amino acids. Germline V lookup: CDR1 SGHTA, CDR2 FQGTGA. V gave up 5 bases and J gave up 5 bases, with 15 bases separating them. The CDR3 protein is CASSQGYGGTEAFF. The CDR3 region has the DNA TGTGCCAGCAGCCAGGGATACGGGGGGACTGAAGCTTTCTTT.

The chain is built from TRBV5-4 and TRBJ1-5; D is ambiguous. The CDR3 is 12 amino acids. Trimming took off 6 bases at V and 4 bases at J, with 8 bases between the two ends. Germline lookup yields CDR1 SGHNT and CDR2 YYREEE (reference sequence). CDR3 sequence (DNA): TGTGCCAGCAACTCGCCAAATCAGCCCCAGCATTTT. Amino acid sequence: CASNSPNQPQHF.

The J gene is TRBJ1-2, the V gene TRBV12-3 or TRBV12-4; 7 nucleotides match TRBD1. Germline trimming cut 1 base from V and 7 bases from J; bases unmatched to any gene: 3. The CDR3 is made up of 13 amino acids. The CDR3 is CASSLGTGSGYTF. CDR3 sequence (DNA): TGTGCCAGCAGTTTAGGGACAGGATCTGGCTACACCTTC.

The chain is built from TRBV7-9 and TRBJ2-1, with D perhaps TRBD1 (5 bases). V was shortened by 3 bases and J by 1 base, with 13 bases between the two germline ends. This CDR3 contains 16 residues. Germline CDR1 and CDR2: SEHNR and FQNEAQ (reference sequence). CDR3 DNA: TGTGCCAGCAGCTTCCCCCAGGGTACGTCCTACAATGAGCAGTTCTTC. As protein: CASSFPQGTSYNEQFF.

V and J are TRBV27 and TRBJ2-1; D might be TRBD1 (6 bases). CDR1 MNHEY and CDR2 SMNVEV come from the germline V gene (reference sequence). Trimming pared 4 bases from V and 0 bases from J, leaving 16 bases between. This CDR3 has 17 residues. This chain's CDR3 is CASSSLRGPSSYNEQFF. CDR3 coding DNA: TGTGCCAGCAGTTCCCTCAGGGGCCCGAGCTCCTACAATGAGCAGTTCTTC.

Regarding this clone: In the same sample, other DNA sequences code for this CDR3. This rearrangement joins TRBV7-2 to TRBJ1-2; possible D gene TRBD1, 5 bases. Germline CDR1 and CDR2: SGHTA and FQGNSA. The CDR3 has 13 residues. With 1 base removed from V and 8 bases from J, the gap between germline ends came to 11 bases. CDR3 residues: CASSLESGVGYTF. CDR3 bases: TGTGCCAGCAGCTTAGAGTCGGGGGTGGGCTACACCTTC. Looking up the rest from reference TRBV7-2 and TRBJ1-2 gives the full variable domain: GAGVSQSPSNKVTEKGKDVELRCDPISGHTALYWYRQSLGQGLEFLIYFQGNSAPDKSGLPSDRFSAERTGGSVSTLTIQRTQQEDSAVYLCASSLESGVGYTFGSGTRLTVV.

V is TRBV6-5 and J is TRBJ2-5, with a weak D call TRBD1 (5 bases). Germline CDR1 reads MNHEY; CDR2 reads SVGAGI. The CDR3 runs 16 residues. Deletions cut 0 bases from V and 3 bases from J, with 14 bases between. This CDR3 is CASSYSVPQGEETQYF. The CDR3 DNA is TGTGCCAGCAGTTACTCGGTCCCGCAAGGGGAAGAGACCCAGTACTTC.

V and J are TRBV3-1 (or the pseudogene TRBV3-2) and TRBJ1-4; 7 nucleotides match TRBD1. Germline V gives CDR1 LGHDT, CDR2 YNNKEL (reference sequence). CDR3 size: 16 residues. The V segment lost 1 base and the J segment 9 bases; nucleotides outside the gene matches: 11. The CDR3 DNA reads as TGTGCCAGCAGCCAAGGGGCGACAGGGACACTGAAAAAACTGTTTTTT. It is translated as CASSQGATGTLKKLFF.

The chain recombines TRBV11-3 with TRBJ2-7, with D uncertain. Germline CDR1 reads SGHNT; CDR2 reads YENEEA. Trimming shortened V by 1 base and J by 5 bases, and 9 bases separated the two germline ends. The CDR3 totals 13 residues. As DNA, the CDR3 is TGTGCCAGCAGCTTAGGTACAGACCACGAGCAGTACTTC. Protein product: CASSLGTDHEQYF.

This chain joins TRBV27 and TRBJ2-1; 8 bases align to TRBD2. This CDR3 region has 12 residues. With 0 bases clipped from V and 14 bases from J, the junction kept 3 bases outside the gene matches. CDR1 is MNHEY, CDR2 SMNVEV, per germline (reference sequence). The CDR3 coding sequence is TGTGCCAGCAGTTTATCGCGGGGGGTGGAGTTCTTC. Protein sequence: CASSLSRGVEFF.

The chain uses TRBV18 and TRBJ2-1; D perhaps matches TRBD2 (5 bases). The germline V gene encodes CDR1 KGHSH and CDR2 LQKENI. V was cut by 0 bases and J by 7 bases, with 16 bases left in between. This CDR3 is 16 amino acids long. DNA for the CDR3: TGTGCCAGCTCACCACCGAAAGATCGAGGCGGGAATGAGCAGTTCTTC. It encodes CASSPPKDRGGNEQFF. Combining the CDR3 with reference TRBV18 and TRBJ2-1 gives the whole variable domain NAGVMQNPRHLVRRRGQEARLRCSPMKGHSHVYWYRQLPEEGLKFMVYLQKENIIDESGMPKERFSAEFPKEGPSILRIQQVVRGDSAAYFCASSPPKDRGGNEQFFGPGTRLTVL.

This clone was found a few times. The chain has TRBV11-2 and TRBJ1-4; 7 bases fit TRBD1. The junction had 7 bases not matched to a gene; V was cut back by 1 base and J by 8 bases. CDR1 and CDR2 from the germline V gene are SGHAT and FQNNGV. This CDR3 has 15 residues. CDR3 nucleotides: TGTGCCAGCAGCTTAGTTGACAGGGTCGAGGAAAAACTGTTTTTT. Protein sequence: CASSLVDRVEEKLFF.

The chain is built from TRBV29-1 and TRBJ1-1; a weak D match, TRBD1 (5 bases). This CDR3 comprises 12 residues. Per the germline V gene, CDR1 is SQVTM and CDR2 is ANQGSEA. CDR3 bases: TGCACCTGTCGAGGAGGGGACACTGAAGCTTTCTTT. Its protein product is CTCRGGDTEAFF. Variable domain in full (rest from reference TRBV29-1 and TRBJ1-1): SAVISQKPSRDICQRGTSLTIQCQVDSQVTMMFWYRQQPGQSLTLIATANQGSEATYESGFVIDKFPISRPNLTFSTLTVSNMSPEDSSIYLCTCRGGDTEAFFGQGTRLTVV.

The J gene is TRBJ2-7, the V gene TRBV11-2; D may be TRBD2 (7 bases). CDR1 is SGHAT, CDR2 FQNNGV, per germline. The V end was cut by 7 bases, the J end by 5 bases, with 15 bases between. The CDR3 length is 13 residues. CDR3 DNA sequence: TGTGCCAGCACCCCAAGGGGGGGGAACGAGCAGTACTTC. It codes for CASTPRGGNEQYF.

The sample holds one count of this clone. This rearrangement joins TRBV11-2 to TRBJ2-3; D not certain. The V gene lost 0 bases and the J gene lost 6 bases, with 10 bases spanning the gap. Per germline, CDR1 SGHAT and CDR2 FQNNGV. The CDR3 has 14 amino acids. As DNA, the CDR3 is TGTGCCAGCAGCTTAGATTCCCAGATGGATACGCAGTATTTT. It yields the protein CASSLDSQMDTQYF.

The V call is TRBV7-9, the J call TRBJ1-1, with D tentatively TRBD1 (5 bases). From germline, CDR1 is SEHNR and CDR2 FQNEAQ (reference sequence). Trimming removed 5 bases at V and 4 bases at J, with 20 bases between. This CDR3 contains 16 residues. CDR3 region: CASSRPNIGARTEAFF. The CDR3 region has the DNA TGTGCCAGCAGCCGTCCAAACATAGGGGCTCGCACTGAAGCTTTCTTT.

This clone was detected a few times. J is TRBJ1-6 and V is TRBV7-2; D is perhaps TRBD1 (5 bases). Germline CDR1 and CDR2: SGHTA and FQGNSA. V gave up 11 bases and J gave up 8 bases, with 19 bases separating them. The CDR3 is 14 residues long. The CDR3 DNA follows: TGTGCCGGGGCCCCCGGGCCCCAAGATTCACCCCTCCACTTT. Amino acid sequence: CAGAPGPQDSPLHF.

This chain connects TRBV5-1 to TRBJ1-2, with D possibly being TRBD1 (5 bases). Between the trimmed V and J ends, which lost 4 bases and 6 bases, there was a span of 22 bases. Germline values: CDR1 SGHRS, CDR2 YFSETQ. The CDR3 contains 16 residues. In nucleotides, the CDR3 is TGCGCCAGCAGCACGGACGGTACAGGCGACCTGAATGGCTACACCTTC. The encoded protein is CASSTDGTGDLNGYTF.